A selection of T cell receptor beta chains follows, all from one sample in a study of T cells in localized non-small cell lung cancer. Using immunoSEQ multiplex PCR, the repertoire was profiled, and TCRdb retains in-frame clones only, with some absent. The sample contains about 24,000 clones, about nine tenths of which appear only once. The input for sequencing was peripheral blood, taken before any cancer treatment. The source is a woman aged 40 to 75 with stage I lung adenocarcinoma. The CDR3 runs from the conserved cysteine through the conserved F or W. A D gene is named only where the DNA matches it firmly. Clone size appears in some rows only: once, few, many, or a class for an expanded clone.

V gene	D gene	J gene	clone size	CDR3 protein	CDR3 DNA
TRBV6-5	TRBD1	TRBJ1-3	-	CASTSTGAGNTIYF	TGTGCCAGCACGTCGACAGGGGCTGGAAACACCATATATTTT
TRBV6-1	-	TRBJ2-2	-	CASTASNTGELFF	TGTGCATCGACAGCTTCGAACACCGGGGAGCTGTTTTTT
TRBV28	TRBD1	TRBJ2-7	-	CASSGPGTGGTTYEQYF	TGTGCCAGCAGTGGCCCCGGGACAGGGGGGACGACCTACGAGCAGTACTTC
TRBV5-1	-	TRBJ1-1	-	CASSPNIESEAFF	TGCGCCAGCAGCCCCAACATAGAGTCTGAAGCTTTCTTT
TRBV29-1	-	TRBJ1-2	-	CSVEVGDGRGYTF	TGCAGCGTTGAAGTGGGGGACGGTCGGGGCTACACCTTC
TRBV5-4	-	TRBJ1-2	-	CASGKGGAELANYGYTF	TGTGCCAGCGGCAAGGGTGGAGCTGAATTAGCTAACTATGGCTACACCTTC
TRBV28	-	TRBJ1-2	-	CASSKLTEGYTF	TGTGCCAGCAGTAAGCTGACGGAAGGCTACACCTTC
TRBV28	TRBD2	TRBJ2-1	-	CASSLFQGGRVYNEQFF	TGTGCCAGCAGTTTATTTCAGGGCGGGAGGGTTTACAATGAGCAGTTCTTC
TRBV5-1	-	TRBJ2-5	-	CASSVIGGETQYF	TGCGCCAGCAGCGTCATAGGGGGGGAGACCCAGTACTTC
TRBV5-1	-	TRBJ1-2	-	CATRRSLYQGYTF	TGCGCCACCCGCCGTAGCCTTTATCAAGGCTACACCTTC
TRBV5-6	TRBD2	TRBJ2-1	-	CASSFPGTSGLGEQFF	TGTGCCAGCAGCTTTCCCGGGACTAGCGGACTTGGGGAGCAGTTCTTC
TRBV28	TRBD1	TRBJ2-2	-	CAAQGGRDTGELFF	TGTGCCGCCCAAGGGGGCAGGGACACCGGGGAGCTGTTTTTT
TRBV6-5	TRBD1	TRBJ1-2	-	CASSRQGKDGYTF	TGTGCCAGCAGTCGACAGGGCAAAGATGGCTACACCTTC
TRBV6-1	-	TRBJ1-4	-	CASSEIGGRLNEKLFF	TGTGCCAGCAGTGAAATCGGGGGCCGCCTCAATGAAAAACTGTTTTTT
TRBV28	-	TRBJ2-2	once	CASSLESGELFF	TGTGCCAGCAGTTTAGAGTCCGGGGAGCTGTTTTTT
TRBV9	-	TRBJ2-2	-	CASSVVGTATGELFF	TGTGCCAGCAGCGTAGTCGGGACCGCCACCGGGGAGCTGTTTTTT
TRBV27	TRBD1	TRBJ2-2	-	CASSLWSGQGKIGELFF	TGTGCCAGCAGTCTCTGGTCGGGACAGGGGAAAATCGGGGAGCTGTTTTTT
TRBV4-3	-	TRBJ1-1	-	CASSPGAGAMNTEAFF	TGCGCCAGCAGCCCTGGTGCCGGGGCCATGAACACTGAAGCTTTCTTT
TRBV28	TRBD1	TRBJ1-4	-	CASSWWKTGINEKLFF	TGTGCCAGCAGTTGGTGGAAGACAGGGATTAATGAAAAACTGTTTTTT
TRBV7-2	TRBD1	TRBJ1-2	-	CASSLTGQVNYGYTF	TGTGCCAGCAGCCTTACCGGACAGGTTAACTATGGCTACACCTTC
TRBV15	TRBD2	TRBJ2-1	-	CATSRGLAGDYEQFF	TGTGCCACCAGCAGAGGACTAGCGGGAGATTATGAGCAGTTCTTC
TRBV9	TRBD1	TRBJ2-2	-	CASRDDRGTGELFF	TGTGCCAGCAGAGATGACAGGGGCACCGGGGAGCTGTTTTTT
TRBV27	-	TRBJ2-7	-	CASSTRDWTYEQYF	TGTGCCAGCAGTACCCGGGACTGGACCTACGAGCAGTACTTC
TRBV7-9	TRBD2	TRBJ2-1	-	CASSLYLAGAYNEQFF	TGTGCCAGCAGCTTATATCTAGCGGGAGCCTACAATGAGCAGTTCTTC
TRBV4-1	-	TRBJ2-2	-	CASSRGFYRDPGGPGNTGELFF	TGCGCCAGCAGCCGCGGTTTCTACAGGGACCCGGGCGGACCGGGGAACACCGGGGAGCTGTTTTTT
TRBV6-6	-	TRBJ1-5	-	CASMQDSYNQPQHF	TGTGCCAGCATGCAGGACAGCTACAATCAGCCCCAGCATTTT
TRBV9	TRBD1	TRBJ1-1	-	CASSVAPTGVRTEAFF	TGTGCCAGCAGCGTAGCGCCGACAGGGGTGAGAACTGAAGCTTTCTTT
TRBV5-1	TRBD1	TRBJ2-2	-	CASSSPQGAAGELFF	TGCGCCAGCAGCTCGCCCCAGGGGGCTGCCGGGGAGCTGTTTTTT
TRBV9	-	TRBJ2-6	-	CASPGLKQSRANVLTF	TGTGCCAGCCCTGGTCTCAAACAAAGTCGGGCCAACGTCCTGACTTTC
TRBV5-1	-	TRBJ2-7	-	CASSPPGIRNEQYF	TGCGCCAGCAGCCCACCAGGCATTCGAAACGAGCAGTACTTC
TRBV5-4	TRBD2	TRBJ2-2	-	CASSLAYSGRAGELFF	TGTGCCAGCAGCTTGGCCTATAGCGGGAGGGCCGGGGAGCTGTTTTTT
TRBV7-2	-	TRBJ2-1	once	CASSFGNSGYNEQFF	TGTGCCAGCAGCTTTGGTAACAGCGGCTACAATGAGCAGTTCTTC
TRBV4-3	-	TRBJ2-1	-	CASSQVGGAAYNEQFF	TGCGCCAGCAGCCAAGTTGGCGGGGCAGCCTACAATGAGCAGTTCTTC
TRBV28	TRBD1	TRBJ1-3	-	CASIRGPGNTIYF	TGTGCCAGCATAAGGGGGCCTGGAAACACCATATATTTT
TRBV5-1	TRBD2	TRBJ2-7	-	CASSVGLAGGHEQYF	TGCGCCAGCAGCGTCGGACTAGCGGGAGGCCACGAGCAGTACTTC
TRBV19	-	TRBJ2-7	-	CASSLLGKAYEQYF	TGTGCCAGTAGTCTCCTCGGTAAGGCCTACGAGCAGTACTTC
TRBV25-1	TRBD2	TRBJ2-5	-	CASSEWGGSQETQYF	TGTGCCAGCAGTGAATGGGGGGGGAGCCAAGAGACCCAGTACTTC
TRBV7-8	-	TRBJ1-1	-	CASSLRTAFTEAFF	TGTGCCAGCAGCCTCCGGACAGCCTTTACTGAAGCTTTCTTT
TRBV30	-	TRBJ2-5	-	CAYEPPSGVKETQYF	TGTGCCTATGAACCCCCGTCGGGAGTTAAAGAGACCCAGTACTTC
TRBV5-1	-	TRBJ2-5	once	CASSLEGETQYF	TGCGCCAGCAGCTTGGAGGGGGAGACCCAGTACTTC
TRBV11-3	TRBD2	TRBJ2-1	-	CASKMVAGEFNEQFF	TGTGCCAGCAAGATGGTAGCGGGAGAATTTAATGAGCAGTTCTTC
TRBV7-8	TRBD2	TRBJ2-7	-	CASSRTSPRLGYEQYF	TGTGCCAGCAGCAGGACTAGCCCTAGGCTTGGCTACGAGCAGTACTTC
TRBV7-9	TRBD1	TRBJ2-1	-	CASSGFGTGGFNEQFF	TGTGCCAGCAGCGGATTCGGGACAGGGGGCTTCAATGAGCAGTTCTTC
TRBV30	TRBD1	TRBJ2-3	-	CAWKTGGIGTDTQYF	TGTGCCTGGAAGACAGGGGGCATCGGCACAGATACGCAGTATTTT
TRBV5-1	-	TRBJ1-1	-	CASSRPELNTEAFF	TGCGCCAGCAGCCGCCCCGAGCTGAACACTGAAGCTTTCTTT
TRBV7-9	TRBD1	TRBJ1-2	-	CASSSSGTAYGYTF	TGTGCCAGCAGCTCATCCGGGACAGCCTATGGCTACACCTTC
TRBV10-1	TRBD1	TRBJ2-7	-	CASSESGTGINEQYF	TGCGCCAGCAGTGAGTCGGGGACAGGGATTAACGAGCAGTACTTC
TRBV5-1	-	TRBJ2-7	-	CASSNGTRLLWFEQYF	TGCGCCAGCAGCAACGGGACAAGGCTGCTCTGGTTCGAGCAGTACTTC
TRBV7-2	-	TRBJ1-2	-	CASSLEYFSYGYTF	TGTGCCAGCAGCTTAGAATATTTTTCCTATGGCTACACCTTC
TRBV30	TRBD2	TRBJ2-1	-	CAWSWTRASGRHYNEQFF	TGTGCCTGGAGTTGGACCCGGGCTAGCGGGAGGCATTACAATGAGCAGTTCTTC
TRBV4-3	-	TRBJ1-4	-	CASSQERWAGKLFF	TGCGCCAGCAGCCAAGAACGTTGGGCAGGGAAACTGTTTTTT
TRBV27	-	TRBJ1-2	-	CASSHPPPRTPGNGYTF	TGTGCCAGCAGCCACCCCCCCCCAAGAACCCCCGGCAATGGCTACACCTTC
TRBV7-2	-	TRBJ1-2	-	CASSLGRGQTGYTF	TGTGCCAGCAGCTTAGGGCGCGGGCAGACTGGCTACACCTTC
TRBV2	TRBD1	TRBJ2-2	-	CASGGTGETGELFF	TGTGCCAGCGGGGGGACAGGGGAGACCGGGGAGCTGTTTTTT
TRBV19	-	TRBJ1-5	-	CASSLDGFQPQHF	TGTGCCAGTAGTTTGGACGGATTTCAGCCCCAGCATTTT
TRBV4-2	-	TRBJ1-1	-	CASSQEQGQNTEAFF	TGTGCCAGCAGCCAAGAGCAGGGCCAGAACACTGAAGCTTTCTTT
TRBV14	TRBD2	TRBJ2-7	-	CASSPLPPSGSPATYEQYF	TGTGCCAGCAGTCCTCTTCCCCCTAGCGGGAGCCCCGCGACCTACGAGCAGTACTTC
TRBV6-6	-	TRBJ2-1	-	CASTDSYNEQFF	TGTGCCAGCACGGACTCCTACAATGAGCAGTTCTTC
TRBV27	-	TRBJ1-5	-	CASSWEGENQPQHF	TGTGCCAGCAGTTGGGAGGGGGAGAATCAGCCCCAGCATTTT
TRBV11-3	-	TRBJ1-4	-	CASSLGIANEKLFF	TGTGCCAGCAGCTTAGGGATCGCTAATGAAAAACTGTTTTTT